This T cell receptor beta chain was profiled in a study of cytomegalovirus exposure and HLA in healthy donors (dated by TCRdb to 2015 to 2018). Regarding the research as a whole: An earlier analysis of about 560 of the donors reported 276 Gb of sequence data and 117 million unique TCR beta sequences obtained from about 200 million T cells. An early release covering about 600 HLA-typed donors comprised about 290 gigabases of sequencing data and roughly 86 million unique TCR sequences. Of the roughly 430 genotyped donors, about 80% fell in the genetic ancestry cluster associated with self-reported Caucasian donors. The study was designed to test whether signatures of past pathogen exposure could be identified by cataloging public T cell receptors. The study profiled the T cell repertoires of hundreds of subjects by immunosequencing and related them to cytomegalovirus serostatus. A separate validation cohort of roughly 120 different subjects was used in addition to the 666-subject first cohort. The study combined high-throughput TCR immunosequencing, statistical association of individual TCRs with disease status, and machine learning to predict cytomegalovirus infection status. A later analysis re-analyzed previously published TCR beta repertoires from 600 to 850 donors and added high-resolution HLA genotyping to study TCR occurrence patterns. Rather than drawing on any new phenotypic data, the later analysis identified candidate immune exposures from TCR beta sequences and the way those sequences occurred across donors. In an earlier analysis of about 590 of the donors, high-throughput TCR beta sequencing was used to judge whether each TCR beta V gene segment behaved as functional or pseudogenic. Alongside the repertoire data, information on donor age, sex, ethnicity and CMV serostatus was compiled. In a later genetic analysis, genome-wide SNP genotypes for about three fifths of the 666 donors were used, and that subset was treated as a discovery cohort. All discovery cohort repertoires had been generated on a single sequencing platform. Both class I and class II loci were covered by HLA typing, at four-digit resolution. The number of donors typed differed by locus, with roughly 629-640 for A, B, C, DRB1 and DQB1, roughly 520 for DQA1, over 600 for DPA1, and under 490 for DPB1. Four or five DR-DQ haplotypes were handled as single units for association and clustering because linkage in the cohort was strong. Among about 400 genotyped donors of the cohort, an average of approximately 240,000 unique TCR beta nucleotide sequences was sequenced per donor, of which about 18% were non-productive. Results and caveats for the whole study, not just this receptor: Over 15 rarely observed V segments, including chromosome 9 orphons, were excluded from the earlier analysis of almost 600 of the donors because counts were too low. Cytomegalovirus status was reported to be diagnosed by the classifier with high specificity and sensitivity in both the original and validation cohorts. A cluster of highly shared sequence variants was judged likely to represent a technical artifact of the sequencing pipeline. The 87-base-pair reads could not distinguish some IMGT-functional V segments, including TRBV6-2 and TRBV6-3, so those segments were excluded. Broadly in line with IMGT annotations, most TCR beta V segments showed up in productive rearrangements about 90% or about 30% of the time in an earlier analysis of 450 to 600 of the donors. The presence/absence analyses assumed that sequencing depth was roughly uniform across donors, and that assumption may not be true. In this cohort, only TCR beta chains were sequenced, and detectable features were limited by the absence of alpha or paired-chain data. A later analysis reported that several top co-occurrence clusters appeared linked to parvovirus B19, influenza, CMV and Epstein-Barr virus. Linkage disequilibrium might explain the correlated functional status among segregating V segments, but an unknown experimental factor could not be excluded. A later genetic analysis reported fewer N-insertions in productive TCRs among donors in an Asian-associated ancestry cluster than the roughly 700-donor mean. Most CMV-associated TCR beta chains appeared to be HLA-restricted in a later analysis, and the HLA associations seemed to be driven largely by CMV exposure. A further reported finding was that TCR beta sequences accurately predicted the HLA-A and HLA-B alleles for most subjects in the first cohort. Most TCR sequences were seen in very few donors, while some public TCRs were found in many individuals. CMV serostatus was the only immune exposure information available for the cohort. HLA typing was unavailable for some donors at each locus, so association tests used only the typed subset. Assigning TCR associations to individual alleles was difficult when HLA alleles, especially DR and DQ, strongly co-occurred. Specific HLA alleles were associated with around 18,000 TCR beta sequences at a false discovery rate of 0.05 in a later analysis. In a later genetic analysis, a missense DCLRE1C variant was associated with V-gene and J-gene trimming of TCR beta chains, and the association was replicated in an independent cohort. The study listed approximately 150 TCR beta chains as associated with cytomegalovirus. According to a later analysis, TCR association rates differed among HLA loci, with DRB1 alleles showing the most associated TCRs and HLA-C alleles showing the fewest. The authors suggested that the approach could potentially be extended to other disease states and immunological phenotypes. In a later analysis, HLA-associated TCR beta chains showed more clonal expansion and lower generation probabilities than non-associated chains that were equally common. Three of the identified cytomegalovirus-associated TCR beta chains were confirmed in vitro to be specific for cytomegalovirus antigens.

Libraries were constructed by the immunoSEQ multiplex PCR assay. The multiplex PCR relied on a mix of 60 forward primers for TCR Vbeta segments and 13 reverse primers for TCR Jbeta segments. The CDR3 region of rearranged TCR beta genes was amplified from genomic DNA with a multiplex PCR assay. The Illumina HiSeq System was used to sequence the amplified TCR beta libraries as 87-base-pair reads. The published analysis was carried out like this. Across the 670 or so repertoires, a later analysis counted 75 million to 90 million unique TCR beta chains, some 11 million of which were shared by at least two donors. To remove PCR and sequencing errors, raw reads were error-corrected and collapsed into unique sequences using a nearest-neighbor algorithm that merged closely related sequences. CDR3 sequences were aligned to IMGT reference sequences to assign V, D and J gene segments. For a sequence to be retained, a match of at least six nucleotides was required to both a V gene segment and a J gene segment. Rearrangements were classified as productive when the CDR3 lacked stop codons and remained in frame with V and J, and all other rearrangements were classified as non-productive. Following IMGT convention, CDR3 was defined as the stretch from the second conserved V-encoded cysteine up to the conserved J-encoded phenylalanine. The earlier analysis of 587 of the donors excluded any sequence lacking an unambiguous match to a single V gene segment. In an earlier analysis of a few hundred of the donors, V segments were called functional above 56.7% productive rearrangements and were called segregating when the between-donor standard deviation exceeded 5%. A statistical classification framework was built to diagnose cytomegalovirus status from the catalog of TCR beta chain sequences. In a later analysis, V and J genes were assigned by comparing TCR nucleotide sequences against IMGT/GENE-DB human TR gene sequences. A later analysis assigned CDR3 sequences and most-parsimonious VDJ recombination scenarios with the TCRdist pipeline. In a later analysis, every TCR beta chain was defined by the combination of its CDR3 amino acid sequence and its V-gene family, and reads without a unique V-gene family were dropped. As a way to deal with suspected cross-contamination and a sequencing artifact, a later analysis dropped roughly 600 nucleotide sequences that were highly shared and had low generation probability. A later analysis calculated a clonal expansion index for each public chain from normalized within-repertoire ranks of inferred template counts. In a later analysis, generation probabilities were computed using a VDJ recombination model fitted to out-of-frame rearrangements, and the results were checked against IGoR. In a later analysis, hypergeometric tests were used to score TCR-TCR, TCR-HLA and TCR-CMV co-occurrence, with a repertoire-size bias correction applied to TCR pairs. In a later analysis, false discovery rates were estimated by permuting HLA or CMV assignments 20 times. In a later analysis, co-occurring TCRs were grouped with DBSCAN, and TCRdist sequence similarity was added when clustering was performed within HLA-allele-positive subsets. For co-occurrence clustering, repertoires with fewer than 30,000 or more than 120,000 public chains were excluded, along with roughly 5 repertoires with anomalous nucleotide sharing. TCRdb took this table from immuneACCESS and kept in-frame rearrangements with V and J called. Such tables lack part of the clones; where checked against another copy, unresolved V genes explain under half of the gap, and the rest is unexplained. Clonal size and the V and J genes are those of that table, whereas D and trimming came from the DNA. Within this sample are over 110,000 clones, with over 70% of them counted one time only. The ten largest make up just over 4.5% of the sample.

Notes on this clone: Its binding antigen is unknown. Per-base qualities were not stored, and no clone one base away is much larger.

The cohort consisted of 600 to 700 healthy bone marrow donors. All cohort members were sampled while nominally healthy, although unrecorded immune exposures were likely present. The donor tested CMV seronegative and was one of the 352 seronegative cohort members. A peripheral blood sample was provided by each donor, and peripheral blood mononuclear cells were used for TCR beta sequencing. Genomic DNA extraction from the blood cell samples was performed with the Qiagen DNeasy Blood Extraction Kit. The germline V gene (reference sequence) provides CDR1 SGHNT and CDR2 YYREEE. Trimming takes 0 bases off V and 1 base off J; junction bases not matched to a gene: 2. The CDR3 numbers 15 residues from cysteine through phenylalanine. This entry keeps only the CDR3 DNA: 45 bases, framed from base 1.

Sample: PBMCs. The V and J genes are TRBV5-4 and TRBJ2-3, with TRBD2 matching 7 junction bases. The TCR was taken from a man between 35 and 55 years old in good health and CMV-seronegative. For the CDR3, the sequence is CASSLGGGRTDTQYF. The DNA sequence is as follows: TGTGCCAGCAGCTTGGGCGGGGGACGCACAGATACGCAGTATTTT.